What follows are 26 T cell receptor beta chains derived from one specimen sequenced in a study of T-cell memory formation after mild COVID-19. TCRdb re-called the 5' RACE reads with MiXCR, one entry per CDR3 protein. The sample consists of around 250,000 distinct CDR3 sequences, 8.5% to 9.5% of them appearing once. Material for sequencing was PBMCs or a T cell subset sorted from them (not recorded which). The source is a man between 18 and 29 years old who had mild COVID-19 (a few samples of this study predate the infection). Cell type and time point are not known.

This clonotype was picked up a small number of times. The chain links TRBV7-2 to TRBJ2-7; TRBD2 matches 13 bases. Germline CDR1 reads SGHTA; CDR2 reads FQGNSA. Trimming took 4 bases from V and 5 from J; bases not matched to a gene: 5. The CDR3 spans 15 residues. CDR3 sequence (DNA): TGTGCCAGCAGCTACCTGGGACTAGCGGGGAACGAGCAGTACTTC. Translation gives CASSYLGLAGNEQYF.

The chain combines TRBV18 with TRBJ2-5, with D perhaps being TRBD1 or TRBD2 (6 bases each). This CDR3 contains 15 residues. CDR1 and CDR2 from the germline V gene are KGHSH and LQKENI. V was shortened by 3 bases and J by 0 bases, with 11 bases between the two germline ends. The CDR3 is CASSPSRGDQETQYF. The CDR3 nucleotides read TGTGCCAGCTCACCCTCGAGGGGGGACCAAGAGACCCAGTACTTC.

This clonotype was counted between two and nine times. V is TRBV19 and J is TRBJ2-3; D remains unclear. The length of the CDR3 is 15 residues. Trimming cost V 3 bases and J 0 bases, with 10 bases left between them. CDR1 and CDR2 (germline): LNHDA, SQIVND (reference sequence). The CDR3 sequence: CASSIEPTSTDTQYF. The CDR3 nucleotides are TGTGCCAGTAGTATCGAACCGACTAGCACAGATACGCAGTATTTT.

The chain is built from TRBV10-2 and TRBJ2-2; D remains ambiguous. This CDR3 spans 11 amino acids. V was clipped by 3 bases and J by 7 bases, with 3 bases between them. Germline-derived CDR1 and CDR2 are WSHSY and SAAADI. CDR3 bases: TGCGCCAGCAGTGAAGACGGGGAGCTGTTTTTT. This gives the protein CASSEDGELFF.

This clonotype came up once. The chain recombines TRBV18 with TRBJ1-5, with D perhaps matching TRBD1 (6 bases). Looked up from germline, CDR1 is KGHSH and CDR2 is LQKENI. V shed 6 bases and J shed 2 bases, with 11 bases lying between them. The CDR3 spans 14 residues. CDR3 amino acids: CASSSYRGNQPQHF. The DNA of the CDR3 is TGTGCCAGCTCCTCCTACAGGGGCAATCAGCCCCAGCATTTT.

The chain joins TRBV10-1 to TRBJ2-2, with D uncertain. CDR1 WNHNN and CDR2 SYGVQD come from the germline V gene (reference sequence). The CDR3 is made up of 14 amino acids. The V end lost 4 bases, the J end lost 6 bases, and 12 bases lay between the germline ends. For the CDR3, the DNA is TGCGCCAGCAGTGGTAACAAGTCCCCCGGGGAGCTGTTTTTT. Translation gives CASSGNKSPGELFF.

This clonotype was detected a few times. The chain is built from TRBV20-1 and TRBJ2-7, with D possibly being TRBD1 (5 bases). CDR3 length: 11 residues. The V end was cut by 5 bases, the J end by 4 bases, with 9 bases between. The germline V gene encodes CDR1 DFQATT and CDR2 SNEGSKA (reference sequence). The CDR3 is CSAAQGYEQYV. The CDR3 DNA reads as TGCAGTGCTGCCCAGGGTTACGAGCAGTACGTC.

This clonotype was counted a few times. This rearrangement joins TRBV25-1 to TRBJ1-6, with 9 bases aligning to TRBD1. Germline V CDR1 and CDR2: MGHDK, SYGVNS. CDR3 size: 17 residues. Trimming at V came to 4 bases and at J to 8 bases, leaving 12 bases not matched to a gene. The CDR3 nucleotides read TGTGCCAGCAGTGCCCTAAAGGGGGACAGGGTGGATTCACCCCTCCACTTT. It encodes CASSALKGDRVDSPLHF.

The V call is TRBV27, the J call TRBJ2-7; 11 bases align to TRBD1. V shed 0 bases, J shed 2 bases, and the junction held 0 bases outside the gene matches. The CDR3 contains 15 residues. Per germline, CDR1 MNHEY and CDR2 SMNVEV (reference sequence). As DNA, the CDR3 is TGTGCCAGCAGTTTATCGGGACAGGGGGCCTACGAGCAGTACGTC. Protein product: CASSLSGQGAYEQYV.

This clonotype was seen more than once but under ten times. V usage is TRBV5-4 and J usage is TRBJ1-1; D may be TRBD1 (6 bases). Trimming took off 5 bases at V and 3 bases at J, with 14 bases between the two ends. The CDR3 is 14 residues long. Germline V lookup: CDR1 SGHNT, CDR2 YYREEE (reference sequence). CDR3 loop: CASRGREGDTEAFF. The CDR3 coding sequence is TGTGCCAGCAGGGGCAGGGAGGGGGACACTGAAGCTTTCTTT.

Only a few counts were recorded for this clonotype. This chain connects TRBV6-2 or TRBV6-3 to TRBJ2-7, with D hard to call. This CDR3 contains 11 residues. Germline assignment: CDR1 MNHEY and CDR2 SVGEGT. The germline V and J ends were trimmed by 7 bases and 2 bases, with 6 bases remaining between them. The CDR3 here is CASTRTYEQYV. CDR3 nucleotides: TGTGCCAGCACGCGCACCTACGAGCAGTACGTC.

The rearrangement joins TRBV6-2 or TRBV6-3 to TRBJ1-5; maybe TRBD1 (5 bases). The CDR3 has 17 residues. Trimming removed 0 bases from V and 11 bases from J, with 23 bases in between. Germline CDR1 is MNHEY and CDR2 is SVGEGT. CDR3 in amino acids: CASSYSIGGTHITAQHF. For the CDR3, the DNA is TGTGCCAGCAGTTACTCGATAGGTGGGACCCACATAACGGCCCAGCATTTT.

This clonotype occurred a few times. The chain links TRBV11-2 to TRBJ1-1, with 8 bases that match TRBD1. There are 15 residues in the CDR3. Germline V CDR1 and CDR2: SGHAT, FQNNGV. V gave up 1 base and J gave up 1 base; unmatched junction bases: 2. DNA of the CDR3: TGTGCCAGCAGCTTAGCCGGGACAGGGAACACTGAAGCTTTCTTT. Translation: CASSLAGTGNTEAFF.

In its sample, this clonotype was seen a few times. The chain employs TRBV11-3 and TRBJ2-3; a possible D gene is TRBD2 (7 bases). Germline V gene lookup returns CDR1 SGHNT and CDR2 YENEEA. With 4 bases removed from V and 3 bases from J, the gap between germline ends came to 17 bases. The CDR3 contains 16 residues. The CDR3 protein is CASSSLGGGLTDTQYF. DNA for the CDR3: TGTGCCAGCAGCTCCTTGGGAGGGGGACTTACAGATACGCAGTATTTT. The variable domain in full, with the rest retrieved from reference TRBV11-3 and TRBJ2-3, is EAGVVQSPRYKIIEKKQPVAFWCNPISGHNTLYWYLQNLGQGPELLIRYENEEAVDDSQLPKDRFSAERLKGVDSTLKIQPAELGDSAVYLCASSSLGGGLTDTQYFGPGTRLTVL.

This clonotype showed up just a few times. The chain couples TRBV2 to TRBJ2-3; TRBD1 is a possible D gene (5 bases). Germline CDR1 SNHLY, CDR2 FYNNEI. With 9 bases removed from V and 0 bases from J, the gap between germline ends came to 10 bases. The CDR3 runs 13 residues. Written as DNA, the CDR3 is TGTGCCAGTAACAGGTATAGCACAGATACGCAGTATTTT. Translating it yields CASNRYSTDTQYF.

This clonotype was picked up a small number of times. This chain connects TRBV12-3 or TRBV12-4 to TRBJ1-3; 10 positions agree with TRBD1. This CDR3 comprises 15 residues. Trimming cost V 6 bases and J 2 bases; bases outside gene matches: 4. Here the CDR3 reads CASREGTGAGNTIYF. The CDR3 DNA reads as TGTGCCAGCAGGGAAGGGACAGGGGCTGGAAACACCATATATTTT.

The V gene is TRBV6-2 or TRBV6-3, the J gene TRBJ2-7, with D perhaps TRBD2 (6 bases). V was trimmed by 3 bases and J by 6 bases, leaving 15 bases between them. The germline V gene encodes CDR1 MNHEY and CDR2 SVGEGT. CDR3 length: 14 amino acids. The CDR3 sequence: CASSYGAAEGEQYV. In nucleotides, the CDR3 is TGTGCCAGCAGTTATGGGGCAGCGGAGGGCGAGCAGTACGTC.

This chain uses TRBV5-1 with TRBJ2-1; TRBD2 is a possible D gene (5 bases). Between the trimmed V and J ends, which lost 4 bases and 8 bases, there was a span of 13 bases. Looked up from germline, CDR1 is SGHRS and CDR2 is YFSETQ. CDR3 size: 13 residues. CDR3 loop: CASSPLRRDEQFF. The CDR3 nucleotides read TGCGCCAGCAGCCCCCTCAGGCGGGATGAGCAGTTCTTC.

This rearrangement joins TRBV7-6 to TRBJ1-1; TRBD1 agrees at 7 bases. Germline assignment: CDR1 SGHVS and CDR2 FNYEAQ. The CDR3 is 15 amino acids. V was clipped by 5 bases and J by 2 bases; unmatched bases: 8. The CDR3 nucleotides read TGTGCCAGCAGCCGCTCGGGACAGCTAAACACTGAAGCTTTCTTT. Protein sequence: CASSRSGQLNTEAFF.

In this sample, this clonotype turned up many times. The CDR3 loop is CATSDRQGLGYTF. The CDR3 DNA reads as TGTGCCACCAGTGATCGGCAGGGACTGGGCTACACCTTC. The V call is TRBV24-1, the J call TRBJ1-2; D is possibly TRBD1 (5 bases). V was clipped by 3 bases and J by 8 bases, with 12 bases between them. Germline loops: CDR1 KGHDR, CDR2 SFDVKD. The CDR3 has 13 amino acids.

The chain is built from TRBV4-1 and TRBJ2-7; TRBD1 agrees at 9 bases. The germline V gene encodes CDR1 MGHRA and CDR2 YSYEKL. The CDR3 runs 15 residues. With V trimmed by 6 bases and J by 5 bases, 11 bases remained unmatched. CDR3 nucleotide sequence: TGCGCCAGCAGTCCTGGGGGACAGGGTATCAACGAGCAGTACTTC. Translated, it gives CASSPGGQGINEQYF.

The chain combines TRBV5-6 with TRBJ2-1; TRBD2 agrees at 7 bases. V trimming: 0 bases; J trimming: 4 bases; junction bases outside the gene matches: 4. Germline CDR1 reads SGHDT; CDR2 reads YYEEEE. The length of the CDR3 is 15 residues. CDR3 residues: CASSLEPSGYNEQFF. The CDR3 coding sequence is TGTGCCAGCAGCTTGGAGCCTAGCGGTTACAATGAGCAGTTCTTC. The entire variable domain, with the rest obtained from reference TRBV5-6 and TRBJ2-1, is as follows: DAGVTQSPTHLIKTRGQQVTLRCSPKSGHDTVSWYQQALGQGPQFIFQYYEEEERQRGNFPDRFSGHQFPNYSSELNVNALLLGDSALYLCASSLEPSGYNEQFFGPGTRLTVL.

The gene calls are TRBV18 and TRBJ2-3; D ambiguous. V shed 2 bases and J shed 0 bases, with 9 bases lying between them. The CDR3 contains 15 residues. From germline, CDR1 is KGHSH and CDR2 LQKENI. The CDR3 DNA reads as TGTGCCAGCTCACCAAGCCAGGCTAGCACAGATACGCAGTATTTT. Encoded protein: CASSPSQASTDTQYF.

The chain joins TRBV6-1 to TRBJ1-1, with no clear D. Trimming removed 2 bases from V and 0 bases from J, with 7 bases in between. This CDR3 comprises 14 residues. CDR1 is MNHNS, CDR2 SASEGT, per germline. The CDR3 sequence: CASSERGMNTEAFF. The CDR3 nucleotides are TGTGCCAGCAGTGAAAGAGGGATGAACACTGAAGCTTTCTTT.

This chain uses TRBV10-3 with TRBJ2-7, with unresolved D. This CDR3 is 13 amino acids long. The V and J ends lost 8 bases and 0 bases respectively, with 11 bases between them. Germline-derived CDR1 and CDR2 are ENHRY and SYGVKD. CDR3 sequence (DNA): TGTGCCATCCGCCGCCCAGTCTCCTACGAGCAGTACTTC. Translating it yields CAIRRPVSYEQYF.

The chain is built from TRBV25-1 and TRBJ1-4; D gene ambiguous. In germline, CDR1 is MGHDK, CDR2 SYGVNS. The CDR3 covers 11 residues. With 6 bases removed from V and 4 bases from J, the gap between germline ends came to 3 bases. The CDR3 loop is CASRSNEKLFF. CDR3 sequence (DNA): TGTGCCAGCAGGAGTAATGAAAAACTGTTTTTT.